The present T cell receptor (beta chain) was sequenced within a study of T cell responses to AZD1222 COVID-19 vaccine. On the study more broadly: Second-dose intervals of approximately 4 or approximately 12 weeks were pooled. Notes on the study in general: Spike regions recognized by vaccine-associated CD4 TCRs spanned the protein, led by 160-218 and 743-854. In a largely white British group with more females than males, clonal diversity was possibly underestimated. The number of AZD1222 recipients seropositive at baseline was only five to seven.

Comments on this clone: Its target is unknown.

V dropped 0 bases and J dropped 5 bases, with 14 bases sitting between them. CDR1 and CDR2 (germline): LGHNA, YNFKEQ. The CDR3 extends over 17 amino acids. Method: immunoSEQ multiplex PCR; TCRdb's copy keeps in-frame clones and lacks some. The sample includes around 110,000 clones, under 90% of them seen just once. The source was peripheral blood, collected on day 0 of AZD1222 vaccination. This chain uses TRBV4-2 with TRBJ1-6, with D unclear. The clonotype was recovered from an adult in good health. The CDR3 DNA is TGTGCCAGCAGCCAAGATCCCGCTACAGCCCATAATTCACCCCTCCACTTT. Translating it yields CASSQDPATAHNSPLHF.